This TCR beta chain was sequenced during a study of blood T cell repertoires in COVID-19. V lost 3 bases to trimming and J lost 10 bases; unmatched junction nucleotides: 12. CDR1 and CDR2 from the germline V gene are ENHRY and SYGVKD. The CDR3 runs 16 residues. The assay was immunoSEQ multiplex PCR, and TCRdb's table has in-frame clones only and misses some. The sample holds 200,000 to 300,000 clones; around 92% are singletons and the top ten take about 4%. The genes are TRBV10-3 and TRBJ2-1; 10 bases line up with TRBD2. Sequenced sample: PBMCs or T cells enriched from blood (not recorded which). The clonotype comes from a woman in her twenties or thirties with acute COVID-19. CDR3 nucleotides: TGTGCCATCAGTGACCTAGGGACTAGCGTTGATCAAGAGCAGTTCTTC. Protein sequence: CAISDLGTSVDQEQFF.